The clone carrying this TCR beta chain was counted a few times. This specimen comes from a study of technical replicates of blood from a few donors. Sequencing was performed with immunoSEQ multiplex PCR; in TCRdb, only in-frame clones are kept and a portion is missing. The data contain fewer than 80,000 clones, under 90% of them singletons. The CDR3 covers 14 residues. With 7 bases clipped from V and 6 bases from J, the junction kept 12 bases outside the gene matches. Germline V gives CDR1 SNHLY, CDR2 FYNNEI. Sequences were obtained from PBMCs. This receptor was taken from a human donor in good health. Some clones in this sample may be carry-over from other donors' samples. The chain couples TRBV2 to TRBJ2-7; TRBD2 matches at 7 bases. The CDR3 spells CASILTSSSSEQYF. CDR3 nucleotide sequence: TGTGCCAGCATTCTGACTAGCTCCTCTTCCGAGCAGTACTTC.